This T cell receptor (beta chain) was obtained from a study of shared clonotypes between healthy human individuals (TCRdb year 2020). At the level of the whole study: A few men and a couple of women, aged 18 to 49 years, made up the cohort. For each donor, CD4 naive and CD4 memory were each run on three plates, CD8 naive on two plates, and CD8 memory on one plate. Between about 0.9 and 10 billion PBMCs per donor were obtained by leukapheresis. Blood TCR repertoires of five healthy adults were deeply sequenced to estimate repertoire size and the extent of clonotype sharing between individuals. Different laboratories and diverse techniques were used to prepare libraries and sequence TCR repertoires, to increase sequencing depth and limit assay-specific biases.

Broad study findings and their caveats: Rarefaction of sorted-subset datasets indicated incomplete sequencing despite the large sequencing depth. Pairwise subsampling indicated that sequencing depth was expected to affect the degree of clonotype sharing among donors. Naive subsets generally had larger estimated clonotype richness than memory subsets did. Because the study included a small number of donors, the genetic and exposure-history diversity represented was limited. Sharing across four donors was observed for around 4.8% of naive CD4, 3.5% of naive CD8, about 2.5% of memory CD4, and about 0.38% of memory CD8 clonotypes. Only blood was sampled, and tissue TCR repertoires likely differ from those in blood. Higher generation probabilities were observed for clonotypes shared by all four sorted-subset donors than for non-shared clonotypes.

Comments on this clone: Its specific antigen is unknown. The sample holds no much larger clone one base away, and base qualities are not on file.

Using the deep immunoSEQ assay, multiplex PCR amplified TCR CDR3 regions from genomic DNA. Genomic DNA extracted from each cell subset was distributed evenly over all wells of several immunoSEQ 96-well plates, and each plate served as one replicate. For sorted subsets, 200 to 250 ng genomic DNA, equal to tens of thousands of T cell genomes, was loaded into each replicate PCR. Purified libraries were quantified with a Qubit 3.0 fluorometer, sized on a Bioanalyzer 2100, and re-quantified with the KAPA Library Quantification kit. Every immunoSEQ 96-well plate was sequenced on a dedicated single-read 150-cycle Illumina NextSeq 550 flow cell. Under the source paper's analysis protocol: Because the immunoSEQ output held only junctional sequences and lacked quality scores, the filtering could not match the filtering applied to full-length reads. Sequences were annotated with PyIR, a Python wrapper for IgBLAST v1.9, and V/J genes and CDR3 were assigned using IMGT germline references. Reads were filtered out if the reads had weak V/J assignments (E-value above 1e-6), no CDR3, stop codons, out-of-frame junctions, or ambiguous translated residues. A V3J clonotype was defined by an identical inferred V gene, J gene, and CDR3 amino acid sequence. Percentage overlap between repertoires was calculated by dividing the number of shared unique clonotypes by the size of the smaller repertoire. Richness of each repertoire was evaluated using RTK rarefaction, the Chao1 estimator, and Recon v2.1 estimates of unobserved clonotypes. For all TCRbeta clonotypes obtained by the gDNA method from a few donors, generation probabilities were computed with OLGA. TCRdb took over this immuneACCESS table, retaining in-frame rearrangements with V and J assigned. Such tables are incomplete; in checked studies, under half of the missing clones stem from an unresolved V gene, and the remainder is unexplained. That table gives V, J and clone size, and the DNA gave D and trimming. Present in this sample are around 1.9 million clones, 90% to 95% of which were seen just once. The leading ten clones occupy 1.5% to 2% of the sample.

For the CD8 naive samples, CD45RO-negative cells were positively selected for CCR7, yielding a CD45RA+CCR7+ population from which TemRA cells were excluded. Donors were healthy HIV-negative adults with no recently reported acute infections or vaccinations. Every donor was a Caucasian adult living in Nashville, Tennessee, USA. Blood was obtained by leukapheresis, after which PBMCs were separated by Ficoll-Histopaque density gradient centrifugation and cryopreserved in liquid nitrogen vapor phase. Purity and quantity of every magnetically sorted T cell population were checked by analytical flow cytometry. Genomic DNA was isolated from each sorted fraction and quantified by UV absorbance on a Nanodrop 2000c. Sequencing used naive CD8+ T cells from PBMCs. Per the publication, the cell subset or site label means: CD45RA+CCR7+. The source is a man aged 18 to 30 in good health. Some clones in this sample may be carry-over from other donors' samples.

DNA sequence: TGCGCCAGCAAAGAACTAGCGGGAGGGTCGGCCGACTACGAGCAGTACTTC. This is translated as CASKELAGGSADYEQYF. This receptor chain uses TRBV5-1 and TRBJ2-7, and 13 bases in between align with TRBD2. The germline V gene yields SGHRS for CDR1 and YFSETQ for CDR2. The junction shows trimming of 6 bases on V and 3 bases on J, and the gene matches do not reach 12 bases of it. Counted from cysteine to phenylalanine, this CDR3 has 17 amino acids. Just the 51-base CDR3 DNA is kept, in frame starting at base 1.